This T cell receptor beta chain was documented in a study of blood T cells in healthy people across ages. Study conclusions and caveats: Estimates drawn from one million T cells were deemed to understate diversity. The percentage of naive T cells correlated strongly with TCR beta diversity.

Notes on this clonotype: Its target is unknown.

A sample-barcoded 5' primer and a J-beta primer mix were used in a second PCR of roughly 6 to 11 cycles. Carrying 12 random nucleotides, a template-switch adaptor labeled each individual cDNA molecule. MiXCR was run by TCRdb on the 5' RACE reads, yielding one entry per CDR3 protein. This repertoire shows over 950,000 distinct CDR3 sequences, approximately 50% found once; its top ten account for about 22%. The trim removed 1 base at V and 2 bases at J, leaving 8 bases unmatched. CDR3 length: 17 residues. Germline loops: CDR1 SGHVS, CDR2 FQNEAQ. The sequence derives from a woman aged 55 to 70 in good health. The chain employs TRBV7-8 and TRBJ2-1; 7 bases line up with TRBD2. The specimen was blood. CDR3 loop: CASSLGGTSGTYNEQFF. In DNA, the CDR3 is TGTGCCAGCAGCTTAGGAGGGACCAGCGGGACCTACAATGAGCAGTTCTTC.